The entry that follows covers one T cell receptor (beta chain) sequence. With a J-beta primer mix and a sample-barcoded 5' primer, a second PCR ran 7 to 11 cycles. TCRdb re-called the 5' RACE reads with MiXCR, one entry per CDR3 protein. The sample shows 1.8 million or so distinct CDR3 sequences, around 42% of them seen only once. Trimming shortened V by 1 base and J by 3 bases, and 15 bases separated the two germline ends. The CDR3 runs to 16 residues. The germline gives CDR1 SNHLY, CDR2 FYNNEI. These data are taken from a study of blood T cells in healthy people across ages. The material sequenced was blood. The chain is built from TRBV2 and TRBJ1-2; perhaps TRBD1 as D (5 bases). The receptor comes from a human donor in good health. The CDR3 sequence: CASSEGVRAADYGYTF. CDR3 DNA: TGTGCCAGCAGTGAAGGGGTCAGGGCGGCAGACTATGGCTACACCTTC.